The next 17 T cell receptor beta chains were all read from a single sample in a study of cytomegalovirus exposure and HLA in healthy donors. Researchers ran the PCR with 60 Vbeta and 13 Jbeta primers. Profiled with immunoSEQ multiplex PCR; TCRdb holds only in-frame clones, not every one. The sample records approximately 170,000 clones, around four fifths being singletons. The sample comprised PBMCs. Receptors originate from a man between 18 and 35 years old in good health and CMV-seropositive.

The chain is built from TRBV19 and TRBJ2-5, with TRBD2 as a possible D gene (6 bases). CDR3 length equals 13 residues. Looked up from germline, CDR1 is LNHDA and CDR2 is SQIVND (reference sequence). Trimming stripped 6 bases from V and 4 bases from J, with 12 bases between. In DNA form, the CDR3 reads TGTGCCAGTAGGGATCTGGGGGGAGAGACCCAGTACTTC. This codes for CASRDLGGETQYF. Variable domain in full (rest from reference TRBV19 and TRBJ2-5): DGGITQSPKYLFRKEGQNVTLSCEQNLNHDAMYWYRQDPGQGLRLIYYSQIVNDFQKGDIAEGYSVSREKKESFPLTVTSAQKNPTAFYLCASRDLGGETQYFGPGTRLLVL.

This sequence joins TRBV7-9 and TRBJ1-2, with TRBD1 as a possible D gene (6 bases). Trimming left V 2 bases short and J 6 bases short, with 16 bases between. Germline CDR1 is SEHNR and CDR2 is FQNEAQ (reference sequence). The CDR3 has 15 residues. The CDR3 region is CASSLSQYRVDGYTF. DNA for the CDR3: TGTGCCAGCAGCTTATCGCAGTACAGGGTAGATGGCTACACCTTC.

The chain carries TRBV18 and TRBJ2-1, with TRBD2 matching over 13 bases. This CDR3 is built from 16 residues. Losses at the gene ends were 3 bases for V and 9 bases for J; bases not matched to a gene: 8. From germline, CDR1 is KGHSH and CDR2 LQKENI. CDR3 amino acids: CASSPALAGGHVEQFF. Here the CDR3 DNA reads TGTGCCAGCTCACCGGCACTAGCGGGAGGGCACGTTGAGCAGTTCTTC.

J is TRBJ2-7 and V is TRBV13; no definite D call. V was trimmed by 4 bases and J by 7 bases, leaving 8 bases between them. The CDR3 has 11 amino acids. Germline lookup yields CDR1 PRHDT and CDR2 FYEKMQ (reference sequence). The DNA of the CDR3 is TGTGCCAGCAGCTCCGGTCGGGAGCAGTACTTC. This codes for CASSSGREQYF.

The chain employs TRBV28 and TRBJ2-7; 7 bases are shared with TRBD1. This CDR3 is built from 14 residues. V lost 6 bases to trimming and J lost 4 bases; unmatched junction nucleotides: 9. In germline, CDR1 is MDHEN, CDR2 SYDVKM. The CDR3 DNA follows: TGTGCCAGCAGCAATCCGACAGGGATGTACGAGCAGTACTTC. The encoded protein is CASSNPTGMYEQYF.

In nucleotides, the CDR3 is TGTGCCAGCTCACCGCCGGGGGTGGGCTACGAGCAGTACTTC. Translation gives CASSPPGVGYEQYF. This chain joins TRBV18 and TRBJ2-7, with D possibly matching TRBD2 (6 bases). This CDR3 has 14 residues. CDR1 KGHSH and CDR2 LQKENI come from the germline V gene. V dropped 3 bases and J dropped 3 bases, with 12 bases sitting between them.

This clone was recorded once. The gene calls are TRBV7-9 and TRBJ1-2; tentatively, D is TRBD1 (6 bases). Germline CDR1 reads SEHNR; CDR2 reads FQNEAQ (reference sequence). The V gene lost 5 bases and the J gene lost 4 bases, with 11 bases spanning the gap. This CDR3 contains 13 residues. The CDR3 DNA reads TGTGCCAGCAGCGTGGACAGCTCCTATGGCTACACCTTC. It encodes CASSVDSSYGYTF.

This clone was seen a few times. Other DNA sequences of this sample code for an identical CDR3. The CDR3 is CASSLGLAGYNEQFF. CDR3 sequence (DNA): TGTGCCAGCAGCTTAGGGCTAGCGGGTTACAATGAGCAGTTCTTC. The V call is TRBV7-2, the J call TRBJ2-1; 8 bases are shared with TRBD2. This CDR3 has 15 residues. The V gene's germline CDR1 is SGHTA and CDR2 FQGNSA. The trim removed 1 base at V and 4 bases at J, leaving 3 bases unmatched.

The chain joins TRBV27 to TRBJ2-4; a weak D match, TRBD2 (5 bases). This CDR3 region has 13 residues. Trimming took off 3 bases at V and 12 bases at J, with 15 bases between the two ends. Germline CDR1 and CDR2: MNHEY and SMNVEV (reference sequence). The CDR3 reads CASSFRSWGDQYF. The CDR3 DNA is TGTGCCAGCAGTTTTCGGAGTTGGGGAGATCAGTACTTC.

The chain joins TRBV9 to TRBJ2-2, with D hard to call. This CDR3 comprises 16 residues. Trimming cost V 4 bases and J 0 bases, with 13 bases left between them. Germline values: CDR1 SGDLS, CDR2 YYNGEE. Here the CDR3 reads CASSPPVGANTGELFF. CDR3 nucleotides: TGTGCCAGCAGCCCCCCCGTGGGCGCGAACACCGGGGAGCTGTTTTTT.

This clone showed up just once. The rearrangement uses TRBV6-1 and TRBJ2-2; D unclear. From germline, CDR1 is MNHNS and CDR2 SASEGT. The CDR3 runs 12 residues. V lost 5 bases to trimming and J lost 4 bases, with 5 bases between them. The CDR3 sequence: CASSLSTGELFF. CDR3 in DNA: TGTGCCAGCAGTCTGTCCACCGGGGAGCTGTTTTTT.

The CDR3 protein is CASSYSRDRIYEQYF. The DNA of the CDR3 is TGTGCCAGCAGTTACTCGAGGGACAGAATCTACGAGCAGTACTTC. V and J are TRBV6-6 and TRBJ2-7, with TRBD1 matching over 7 bases. CDR3 length: 15 residues. The J segment lost 3 bases and the V segment lost 0 bases, leaving 5 bases of the junction unmatched. Per germline, CDR1 MNHNY and CDR2 SVGAGI (reference sequence).

The chain joins TRBV28 to TRBJ1-3; 8 bases fit TRBD1. Germline V gene lookup returns CDR1 MDHEN and CDR2 SYDVKM. The CDR3 loop spans 13 amino acids. The V gene end was trimmed by 5 bases and the J gene end by 8 bases; junction bases not matched to a gene: 5. The CDR3 DNA follows: TGTGCCAGCAGTCCCGCAGGGGGCTACACCATATATTTT. Translating it yields CASSPAGGYTIYF.

The chain employs TRBV27 and TRBJ1-5; TRBD1 matches at 10 bases. There are 14 residues in the CDR3. V dropped 9 bases and J dropped 5; count of bases not matched to a gene: 7. CDR1 is MNHEY, CDR2 SMNVEV, per germline (reference sequence). The CDR3 is CASRQGARDQPQHF. CDR3 sequence (DNA): TGTGCCAGTAGACAGGGGGCTAGGGATCAGCCCCAGCATTTT.

The chain has TRBV6-5 and TRBJ2-5; 9 bases line up with TRBD1. Germline CDR1 is MNHEY and CDR2 is SVGAGI. The ends lost 7 bases at V and 5 bases at J; junction bases unmatched: 8. The CDR3 totals 14 residues. The CDR3 reads CASTPGDRDETQYF. The CDR3 coding sequence is TGTGCCAGCACCCCGGGGGACAGGGATGAGACCCAGTACTTC.

This clone has more than one count but fewer than ten. This chain connects TRBV7-9 to TRBJ2-4, with 7 bases that match TRBD1. The CDR3 covers 14 residues. The germline V gene encodes CDR1 SEHNR and CDR2 FQNEAQ (reference sequence). J was trimmed by 5 bases and V by 7 bases; bases with no gene match: 8. The CDR3 nucleotides are TGTGCCAGCATCCCACAGGGGTTTGAAAACATTCAGTACTTC. This sequence encodes CASIPQGFENIQYF.

This chain links TRBV27 with TRBJ2-7, with 7 bases identical to TRBD2. V dropped 8 bases and J dropped 6; count of bases not matched to a gene: 19. This CDR3 spans 16 amino acids. Germline-derived CDR1 and CDR2 are MNHEY and SMNVEV (reference sequence). CDR3 in DNA: TGTGCCAGCTCCGGGGGGACCTCTCAAGGATCCACCGAGCAGTACTTC. This translates into CASSGGTSQGSTEQYF.